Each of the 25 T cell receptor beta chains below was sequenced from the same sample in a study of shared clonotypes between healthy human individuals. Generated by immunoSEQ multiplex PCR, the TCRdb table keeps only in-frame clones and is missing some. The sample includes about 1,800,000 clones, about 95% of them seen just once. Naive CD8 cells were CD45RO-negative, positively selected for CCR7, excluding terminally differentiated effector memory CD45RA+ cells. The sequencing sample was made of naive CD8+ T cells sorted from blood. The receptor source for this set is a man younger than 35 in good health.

Written as DNA, the CDR3 is TGCGCCAGCAGCCAGGACTTAACCTACAATGAGCAGTTCTTC. It specifies CASSQDLTYNEQFF. The chain is built from TRBV5-1 and TRBJ2-1, with D possibly being TRBD2 (5 bases). CDR1 SGHRS and CDR2 YFSETQ come from the germline V gene. Trimming removed 4 bases from V and 2 bases from J, with 10 bases in between. CDR3 length: 14 residues.

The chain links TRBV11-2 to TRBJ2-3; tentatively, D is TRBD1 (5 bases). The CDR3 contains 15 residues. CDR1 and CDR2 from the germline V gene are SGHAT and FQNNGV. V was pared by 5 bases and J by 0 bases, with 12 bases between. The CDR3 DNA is TGTGCCAGCAGCCTGTTTAGGACAAGCACAGATACGCAGTATTTT. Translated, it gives CASSLFRTSTDTQYF.

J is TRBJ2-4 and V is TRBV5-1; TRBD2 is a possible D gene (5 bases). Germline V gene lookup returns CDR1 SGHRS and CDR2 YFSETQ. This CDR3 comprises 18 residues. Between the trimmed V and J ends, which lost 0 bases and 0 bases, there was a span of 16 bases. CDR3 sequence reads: CASSLAPLLETAKNIQYF. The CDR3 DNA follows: TGCGCCAGCAGCTTGGCCCCGCTACTAGAAACAGCCAAAAACATTCAGTACTTC.

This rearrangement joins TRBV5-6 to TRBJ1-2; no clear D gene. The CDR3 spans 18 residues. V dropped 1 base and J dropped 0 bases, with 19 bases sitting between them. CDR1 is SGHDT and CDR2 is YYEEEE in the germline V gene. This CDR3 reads CASSLRAYGVGANYGYTF. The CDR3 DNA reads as TGTGCCAGCAGCTTGAGGGCTTACGGGGTGGGAGCTAACTATGGCTACACCTTC.

The CDR3 DNA reads TGTGCCAGCAGCTTAGTGGCCGGCAATGAAAAACTGTTTTTT. Protein product: CASSLVAGNEKLFF. J is TRBJ1-4 and V is TRBV11-2; D not resolved. The germline V gene encodes CDR1 SGHAT and CDR2 FQNNGV. This CDR3 is built from 14 residues. V dropped 1 base and J dropped 5 bases, with 8 bases sitting between them.

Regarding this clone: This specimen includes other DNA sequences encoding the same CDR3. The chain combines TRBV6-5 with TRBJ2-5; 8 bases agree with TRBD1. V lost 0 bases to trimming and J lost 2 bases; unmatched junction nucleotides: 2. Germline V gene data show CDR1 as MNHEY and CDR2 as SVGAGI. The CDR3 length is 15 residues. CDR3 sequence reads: CASSYSTGVQETQYF. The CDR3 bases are TGTGCCAGCAGTTACTCGACAGGGGTACAAGAGACCCAGTACTTC.

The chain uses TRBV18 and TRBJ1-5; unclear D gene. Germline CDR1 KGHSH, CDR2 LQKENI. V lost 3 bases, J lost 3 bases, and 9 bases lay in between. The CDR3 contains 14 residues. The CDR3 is CASSPSVHNQPQHF. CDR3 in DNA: TGTGCCAGCTCACCCAGCGTCCACAATCAGCCCCAGCATTTT.

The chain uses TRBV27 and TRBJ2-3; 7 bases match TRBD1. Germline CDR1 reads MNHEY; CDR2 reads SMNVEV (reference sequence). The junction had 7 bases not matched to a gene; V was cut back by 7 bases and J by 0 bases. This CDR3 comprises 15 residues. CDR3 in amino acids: CASNLEGQSTDTQYF. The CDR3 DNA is TGTGCCAGCAACCTAGAGGGACAGAGCACAGATACGCAGTATTTT.

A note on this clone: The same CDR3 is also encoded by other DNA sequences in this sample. The CDR3: CASSPSYNEQFF. The CDR3 DNA reads as TGTGCCAGCAGCCCCAGTTACAATGAGCAGTTCTTC. V gene TRBV11-2 combines with J gene TRBJ2-1, with D unresolved. Germline assignment: CDR1 SGHAT and CDR2 FQNNGV. Trimming took 5 bases from V and 4 from J, leaving 6 bases between them. The length of the CDR3 is 12 residues.

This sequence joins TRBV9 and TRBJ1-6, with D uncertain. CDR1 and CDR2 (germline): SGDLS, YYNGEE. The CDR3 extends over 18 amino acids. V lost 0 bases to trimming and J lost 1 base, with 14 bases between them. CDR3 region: CASSVEDHGVSYNSPLHF. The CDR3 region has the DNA TGTGCCAGCAGCGTAGAGGACCATGGGGTGTCCTATAATTCACCCCTCCACTTT.

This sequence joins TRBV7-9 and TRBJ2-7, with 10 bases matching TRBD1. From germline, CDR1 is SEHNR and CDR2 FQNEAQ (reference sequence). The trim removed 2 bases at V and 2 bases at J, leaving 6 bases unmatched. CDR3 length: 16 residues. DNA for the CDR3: TGTGCCAGCAGCTTATCGGACAGGGGGTTCCCCTACGAGCAGTACTTC. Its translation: CASSLSDRGFPYEQYF.

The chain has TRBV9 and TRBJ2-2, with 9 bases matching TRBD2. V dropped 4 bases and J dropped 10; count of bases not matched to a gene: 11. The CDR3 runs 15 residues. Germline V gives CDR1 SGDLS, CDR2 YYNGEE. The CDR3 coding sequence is TGTGCCAGCAGCCCCAAGGGACTAGCCCGCCCGGAGCTGTTTTTT. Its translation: CASSPKGLARPELFF.

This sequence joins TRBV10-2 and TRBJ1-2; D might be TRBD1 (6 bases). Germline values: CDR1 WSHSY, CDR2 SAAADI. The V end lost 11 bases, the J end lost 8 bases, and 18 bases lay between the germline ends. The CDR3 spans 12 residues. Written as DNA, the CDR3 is TGCGCCTCACGCCGGGGGGCGGAGGGCTACACCTTC. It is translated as CASRRGAEGYTF.

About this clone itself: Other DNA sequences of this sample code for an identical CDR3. The CDR3 sequence is CASSIGTGSYNEQFF. CDR3 bases: TGTGCCAGTAGTATCGGGACAGGCTCCTACAATGAGCAGTTCTTC. The chain links TRBV19 to TRBJ2-1, with 8 bases fitting TRBD1. This CDR3 region has 15 residues. The germline gives CDR1 LNHDA, CDR2 SQIVND (reference sequence). V lost 3 bases and J lost 0; bases outside the gene matches: 1.

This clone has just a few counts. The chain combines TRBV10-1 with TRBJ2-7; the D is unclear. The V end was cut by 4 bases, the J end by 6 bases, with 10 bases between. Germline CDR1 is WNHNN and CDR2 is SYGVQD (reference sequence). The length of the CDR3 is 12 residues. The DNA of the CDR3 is TGCGCCAGCAGTGTGGGCTGGGGCGAGCAGTACTTC. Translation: CASSVGWGEQYF.

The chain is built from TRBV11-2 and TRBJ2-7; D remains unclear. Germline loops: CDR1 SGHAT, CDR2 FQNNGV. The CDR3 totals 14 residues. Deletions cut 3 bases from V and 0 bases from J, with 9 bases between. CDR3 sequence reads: CASSLFTDSYEQYF. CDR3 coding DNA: TGTGCCAGCAGCTTGTTCACCGACTCCTACGAGCAGTACTTC.

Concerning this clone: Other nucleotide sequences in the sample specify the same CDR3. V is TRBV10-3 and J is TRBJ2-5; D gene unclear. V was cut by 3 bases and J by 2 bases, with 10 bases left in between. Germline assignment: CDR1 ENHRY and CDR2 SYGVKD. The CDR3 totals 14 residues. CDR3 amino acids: CAISEPGQQETQYF. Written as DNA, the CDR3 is TGTGCCATCAGTGAACCAGGTCAACAAGAGACCCAGTACTTC.

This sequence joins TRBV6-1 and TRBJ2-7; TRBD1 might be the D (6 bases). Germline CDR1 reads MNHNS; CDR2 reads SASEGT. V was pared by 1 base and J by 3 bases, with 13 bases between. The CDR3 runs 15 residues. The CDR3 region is CASSEVPGQRYEQYF. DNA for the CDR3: TGTGCCAGCAGTGAAGTGCCGGGACAACGCTACGAGCAGTACTTC.

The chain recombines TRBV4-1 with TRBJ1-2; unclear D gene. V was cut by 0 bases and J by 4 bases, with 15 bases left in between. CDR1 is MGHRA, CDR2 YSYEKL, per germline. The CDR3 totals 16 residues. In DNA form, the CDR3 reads TGCGCCAGCAGCCAAGAACCAGGACGGCCAAGCTATGGCTACACCTTC. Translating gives CASSQEPGRPSYGYTF.

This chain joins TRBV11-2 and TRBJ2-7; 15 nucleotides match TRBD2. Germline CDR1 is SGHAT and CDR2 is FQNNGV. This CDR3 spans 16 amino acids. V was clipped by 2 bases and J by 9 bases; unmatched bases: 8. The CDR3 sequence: CASSLRTSGRGIGQYF. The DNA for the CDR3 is TGTGCCAGCAGCTTAAGGACTAGCGGGAGGGGTATCGGGCAGTACTTC.

CDR3 nucleotide sequence: TGTGCCAGCAGCTTAGGTTCAGGGCGCTACGAGCAGTACTTC. Protein sequence: CASSLGSGRYEQYF. The chain carries TRBV7-3 and TRBJ2-7, with a possible D match to TRBD1 (5 bases). CDR3 length equals 14 residues. Trimming stripped 2 bases from V and 3 bases from J, with 11 bases between. Germline V gene lookup returns CDR1 SGHTA and CDR2 FQGTGA.

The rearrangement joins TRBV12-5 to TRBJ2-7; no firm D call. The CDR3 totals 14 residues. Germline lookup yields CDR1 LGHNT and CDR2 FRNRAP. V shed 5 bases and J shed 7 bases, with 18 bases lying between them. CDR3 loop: CASGVENFLGEQYF. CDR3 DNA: TGTGCTAGTGGTGTAGAAAACTTTCTAGGGGAGCAGTACTTC.

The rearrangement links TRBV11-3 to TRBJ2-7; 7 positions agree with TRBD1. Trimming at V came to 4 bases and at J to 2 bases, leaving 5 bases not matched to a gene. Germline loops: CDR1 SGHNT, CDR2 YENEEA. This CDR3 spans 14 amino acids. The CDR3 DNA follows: TGTGCCAGCAGCTACCACACAGGGGCCTACGAGCAGTACTTC. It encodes CASSYHTGAYEQYF.

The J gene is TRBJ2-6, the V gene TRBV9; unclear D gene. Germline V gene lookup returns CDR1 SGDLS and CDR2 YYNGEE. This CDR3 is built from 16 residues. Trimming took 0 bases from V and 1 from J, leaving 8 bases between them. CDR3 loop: CASSVVKGSGANVLTF. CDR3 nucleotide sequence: TGTGCCAGCAGCGTAGTAAAAGGGTCTGGGGCCAACGTCCTGACTTTC.

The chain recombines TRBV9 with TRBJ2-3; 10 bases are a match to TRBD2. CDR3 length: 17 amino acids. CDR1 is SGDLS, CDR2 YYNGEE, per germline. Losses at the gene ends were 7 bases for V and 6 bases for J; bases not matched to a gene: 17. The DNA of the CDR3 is TGTGCCAGCGCACAGAGCGGGGGGGCCGTGGTGTCGGATACGCAGTATTTT. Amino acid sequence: CASAQSGGAVVSDTQYF.